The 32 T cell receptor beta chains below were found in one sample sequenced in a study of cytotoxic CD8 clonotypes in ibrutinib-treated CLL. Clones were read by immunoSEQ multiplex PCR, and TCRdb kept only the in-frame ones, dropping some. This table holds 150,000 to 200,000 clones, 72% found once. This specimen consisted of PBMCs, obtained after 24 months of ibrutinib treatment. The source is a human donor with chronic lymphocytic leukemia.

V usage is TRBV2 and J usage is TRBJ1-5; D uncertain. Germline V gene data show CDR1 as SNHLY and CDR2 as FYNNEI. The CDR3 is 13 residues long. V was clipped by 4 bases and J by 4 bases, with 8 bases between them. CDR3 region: CASSAGQNQPQHF. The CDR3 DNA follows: TGTGCCAGCAGTGCTGGTCAGAATCAGCCCCAGCATTTT. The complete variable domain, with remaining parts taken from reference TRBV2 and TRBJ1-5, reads EPEVTQTPSHQVTQMGQEVILRCVPISNHLYFYWYRQILGQKVEFLVSFYNNEISEKSEIFDDQFSVERPDGSNFTLKIRSTKLEDSAMYFCASSAGQNQPQHFGDGTRLSIL.

The CDR3 loop is CASSLGQGSYEQYF. The CDR3, as DNA: TGTGCCAGCAGCTTGGGACAGGGGAGTTACGAGCAGTACTTC. The J gene is TRBJ2-7, the V gene TRBV5-4; 8 bases agree with TRBD1. Germline CDR1 reads SGHNT; CDR2 reads YYREEE (reference sequence). The CDR3 loop spans 14 amino acids. V lost 0 bases to trimming and J lost 4 bases; unmatched junction nucleotides: 3.

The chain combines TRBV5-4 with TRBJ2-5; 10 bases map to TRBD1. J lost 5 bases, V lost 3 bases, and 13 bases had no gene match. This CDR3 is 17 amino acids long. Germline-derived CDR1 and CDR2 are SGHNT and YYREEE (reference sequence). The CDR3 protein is CASSSGQGLLQRETQYF. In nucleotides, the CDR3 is TGTGCCAGCAGCTCGGGACAGGGGTTGCTCCAGCGGGAGACCCAGTACTTC.

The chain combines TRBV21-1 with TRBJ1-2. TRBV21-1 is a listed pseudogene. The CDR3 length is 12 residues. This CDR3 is CASIWGGYGYTF. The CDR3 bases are TGTGCCAGCATTTGGGGAGGCTATGGCTACACCTTC.

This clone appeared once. The CDR3 spells CASSLLSPDGSYNEQFF. The CDR3 DNA reads as TGTGCCAGCAGCTTATTATCCCCCGACGGGTCCTACAATGAGCAGTTCTTC. V gene TRBV7-6 combines with J gene TRBJ2-1; no clear D. This CDR3 spans 17 amino acids. The germline gives CDR1 SGHVS, CDR2 FNYEAQ. V gave up 2 bases and J gave up 1 base, with 15 bases separating them.

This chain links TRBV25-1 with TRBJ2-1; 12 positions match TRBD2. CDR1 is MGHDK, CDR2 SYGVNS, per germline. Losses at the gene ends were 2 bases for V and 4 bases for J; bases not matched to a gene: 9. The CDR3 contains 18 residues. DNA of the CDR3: TGTGCCAGCAGTGAACCCCGACTAGCGGGAGAATGGTACAATGAGCAGTTCTTC. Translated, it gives CASSEPRLAGEWYNEQFF.

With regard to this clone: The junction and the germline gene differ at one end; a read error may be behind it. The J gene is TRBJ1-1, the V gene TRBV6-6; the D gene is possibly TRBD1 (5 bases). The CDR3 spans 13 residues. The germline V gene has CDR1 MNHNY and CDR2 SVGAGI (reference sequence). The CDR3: CASSYSGPTEAFF. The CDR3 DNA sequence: TGTGCCAGCAGCTACTCAGGGCCCACTGAAGCTTTCTTT.

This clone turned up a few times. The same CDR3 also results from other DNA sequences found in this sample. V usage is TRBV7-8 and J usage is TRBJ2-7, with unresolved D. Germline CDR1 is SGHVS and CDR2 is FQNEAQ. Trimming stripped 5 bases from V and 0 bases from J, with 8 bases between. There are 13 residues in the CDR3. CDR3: CASSLQSSYEQYF. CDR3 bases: TGTGCCAGCAGCCTTCAGAGCTCCTACGAGCAGTACTTC.

CDR3 DNA: TGCGCCAGCAGCTGGGGGGGAATCGGCACTGAAGCTTTCTTT. It specifies CASSWGGIGTEAFF. V is TRBV4-1 and J is TRBJ1-1; D perhaps matches TRBD1 (5 bases). The CDR3 contains 14 residues. Germline-derived CDR1 and CDR2 are MGHRA and YSYEKL. V lost 5 bases to trimming and J lost 4 bases, with 14 bases between them.

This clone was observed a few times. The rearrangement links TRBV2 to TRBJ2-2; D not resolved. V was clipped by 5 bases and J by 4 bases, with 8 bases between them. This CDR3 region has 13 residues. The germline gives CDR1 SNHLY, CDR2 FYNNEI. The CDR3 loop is CASSSLGTGELFF. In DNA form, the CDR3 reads TGTGCCAGCAGTTCCCTGGGCACCGGGGAGCTGTTTTTT. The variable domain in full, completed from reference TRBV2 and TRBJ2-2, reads EPEVTQTPSHQVTQMGQEVILRCVPISNHLYFYWYRQILGQKVEFLVSFYNNEISEKSEIFDDQFSVERPDGSNFTLKIRSTKLEDSAMYFCASSSLGTGELFFGEGSRLTVL.

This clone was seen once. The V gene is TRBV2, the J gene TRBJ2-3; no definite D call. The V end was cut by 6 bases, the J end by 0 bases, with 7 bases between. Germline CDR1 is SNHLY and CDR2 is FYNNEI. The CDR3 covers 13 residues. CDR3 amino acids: CASSPTSTDTQYF. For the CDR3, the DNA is TGTGCCAGCAGCCCGACAAGCACAGATACGCAGTATTTT.

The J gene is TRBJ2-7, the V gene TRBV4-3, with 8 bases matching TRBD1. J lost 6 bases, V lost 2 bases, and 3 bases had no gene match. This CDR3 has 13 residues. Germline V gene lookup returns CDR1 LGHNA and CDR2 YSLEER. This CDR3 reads CASSQRQGFEQYF. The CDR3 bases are TGCGCCAGCAGCCAACGACAGGGGTTCGAGCAGTACTTC.

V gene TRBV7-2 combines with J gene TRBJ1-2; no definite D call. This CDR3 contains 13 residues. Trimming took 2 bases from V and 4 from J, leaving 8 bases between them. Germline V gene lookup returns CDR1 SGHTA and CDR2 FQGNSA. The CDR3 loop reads CASSLLGSYGYTF. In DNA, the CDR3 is TGTGCCAGCAGCTTACTGGGGAGCTATGGCTACACCTTC.

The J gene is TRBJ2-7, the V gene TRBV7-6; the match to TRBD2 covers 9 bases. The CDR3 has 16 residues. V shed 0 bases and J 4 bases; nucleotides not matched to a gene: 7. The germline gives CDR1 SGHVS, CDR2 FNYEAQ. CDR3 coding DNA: TGTGCCAGCAGCTTAGCTCGCGGGAGGGCCGGTTACGAGCAGTACTTC. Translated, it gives CASSLARGRAGYEQYF. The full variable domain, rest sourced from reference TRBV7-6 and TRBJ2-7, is GAGVSQSPRYKVTKRGQDVALRCDPISGHVSLYWYRQALGQGPEFLTYFNYEAQQDKSGLPNDRFSAERPEGSISTLTIQRTEQRDSAMYRCASSLARGRAGYEQYFGPGTRLTVT.

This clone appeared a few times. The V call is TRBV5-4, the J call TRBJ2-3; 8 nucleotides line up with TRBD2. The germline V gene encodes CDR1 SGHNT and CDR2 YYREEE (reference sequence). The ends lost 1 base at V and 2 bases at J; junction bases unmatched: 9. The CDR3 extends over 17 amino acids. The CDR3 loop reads CASSLNPTGGPTDTQYF. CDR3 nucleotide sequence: TGTGCCAGCAGCTTGAACCCAACGGGAGGGCCCACAGATACGCAGTATTTT. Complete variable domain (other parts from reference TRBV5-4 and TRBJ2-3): ETGVTQSPTHLIKTRGQQVTLRCSSQSGHNTVSWYQQALGQGPQFIFQYYREEENGRGNFPPRFSGLQFPNYSSELNVNALELDDSALYLCASSLNPTGGPTDTQYFGPGTRLTVL.

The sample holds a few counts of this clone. CDR3 loop: CASSLDPGFRAEAFF. The CDR3 DNA sequence: TGTGCCAGCAGCTTAGATCCCGGGTTTCGGGCTGAAGCTTTCTTT. V usage is TRBV5-5 and J usage is TRBJ1-1; D gene uncertain. The germline CDR1 and CDR2 sequences are SGHKS and YYEKEE (reference sequence). Trimming took 2 bases from V and 6 from J, leaving 17 bases between them. The CDR3 length is 15 residues.

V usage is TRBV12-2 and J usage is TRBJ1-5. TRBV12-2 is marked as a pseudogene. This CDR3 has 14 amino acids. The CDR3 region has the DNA TGTGCAACAGACGGAGGGTGTAACAATCAGCCCCAGCATTTT. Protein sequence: CATDGGCNNQPQHF.

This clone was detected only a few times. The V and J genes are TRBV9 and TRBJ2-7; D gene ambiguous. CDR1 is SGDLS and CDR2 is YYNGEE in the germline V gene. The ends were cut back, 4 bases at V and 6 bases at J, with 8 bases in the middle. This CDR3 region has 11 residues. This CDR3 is CASSRLGEQYF. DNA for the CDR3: TGTGCCAGCAGCCGTCTAGGCGAGCAGTACTTC.

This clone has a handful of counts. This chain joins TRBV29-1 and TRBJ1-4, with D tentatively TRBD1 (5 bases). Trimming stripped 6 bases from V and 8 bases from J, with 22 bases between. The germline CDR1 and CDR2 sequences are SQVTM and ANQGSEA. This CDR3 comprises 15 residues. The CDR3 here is CSVLTAGGAREKLFF. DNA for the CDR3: TGCAGCGTACTCACCGCGGGGGGAGCGAGGGAAAAACTGTTTTTT.

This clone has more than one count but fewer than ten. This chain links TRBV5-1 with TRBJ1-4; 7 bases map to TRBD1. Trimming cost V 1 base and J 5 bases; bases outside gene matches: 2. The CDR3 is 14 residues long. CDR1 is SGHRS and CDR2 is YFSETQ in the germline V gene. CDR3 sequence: CASSLSRGNEKLFF. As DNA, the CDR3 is TGCGCCAGCAGCTTGAGCAGGGGGAATGAAAAACTGTTTTTT.

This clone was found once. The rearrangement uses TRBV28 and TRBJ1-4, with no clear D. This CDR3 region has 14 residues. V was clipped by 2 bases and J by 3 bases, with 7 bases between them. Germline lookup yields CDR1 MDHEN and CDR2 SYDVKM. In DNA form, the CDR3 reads TGTGCCAGCAGTTTAGTAGGGCCTAATGAAAAACTGTTTTTT. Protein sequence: CASSLVGPNEKLFF.

CDR3 coding DNA: TGTGCCAGCAGCGTAGCTATCGGGGTAACTGACTCTGAAGCTTTCTTT. Translated: CASSVAIGVTDSEAFF. The rearrangement joins TRBV9 to TRBJ1-1; D is undetermined. V was clipped by 0 bases and J by 6 bases, with 18 bases between them. The CDR3 is 16 amino acids. Germline V lookup: CDR1 SGDLS, CDR2 YYNGEE.

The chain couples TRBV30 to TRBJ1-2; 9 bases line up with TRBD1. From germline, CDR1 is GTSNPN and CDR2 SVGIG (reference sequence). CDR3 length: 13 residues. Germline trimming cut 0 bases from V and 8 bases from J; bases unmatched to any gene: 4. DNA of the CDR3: TGTGCCTGGAGTGTGGGGACAGGGTTAGGCTACACCTTC. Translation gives CAWSVGTGLGYTF.

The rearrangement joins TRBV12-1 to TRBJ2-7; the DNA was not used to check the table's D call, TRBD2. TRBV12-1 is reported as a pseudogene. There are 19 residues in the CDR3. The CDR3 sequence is CASSFGASGRIISSYEQYF. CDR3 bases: TGTGCCAGCAGCTTTGGGGCTAGCGGGAGGATTATAAGCTCCTACGAGCAGTACTTC.

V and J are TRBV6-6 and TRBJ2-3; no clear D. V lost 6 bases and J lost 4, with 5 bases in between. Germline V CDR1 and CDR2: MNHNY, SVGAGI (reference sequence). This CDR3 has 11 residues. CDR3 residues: CASRTADTQYF. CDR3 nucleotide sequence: TGTGCCAGCAGAACTGCAGATACGCAGTATTTT.

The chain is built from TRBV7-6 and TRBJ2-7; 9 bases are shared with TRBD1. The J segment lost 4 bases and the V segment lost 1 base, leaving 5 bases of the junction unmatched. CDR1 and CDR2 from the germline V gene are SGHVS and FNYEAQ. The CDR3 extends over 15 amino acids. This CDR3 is CASSLDGQGSYEQYF. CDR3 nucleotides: TGTGCCAGCAGCTTAGACGGACAGGGGAGTTACGAGCAGTACTTC.

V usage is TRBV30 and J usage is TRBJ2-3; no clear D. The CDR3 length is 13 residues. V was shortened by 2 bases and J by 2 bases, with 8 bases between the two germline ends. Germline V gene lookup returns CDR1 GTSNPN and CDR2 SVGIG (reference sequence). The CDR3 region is CAWSTRNTDTQYF. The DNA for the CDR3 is TGTGCCTGGAGTACCCGGAACACAGATACGCAGTATTTT.

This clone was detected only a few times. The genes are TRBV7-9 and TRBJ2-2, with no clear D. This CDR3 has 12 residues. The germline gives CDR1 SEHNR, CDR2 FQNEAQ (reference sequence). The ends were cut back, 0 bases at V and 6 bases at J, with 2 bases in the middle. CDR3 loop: CASSLASGELFF. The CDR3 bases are TGTGCCAGCAGCTTAGCGTCCGGGGAGCTGTTTTTT.

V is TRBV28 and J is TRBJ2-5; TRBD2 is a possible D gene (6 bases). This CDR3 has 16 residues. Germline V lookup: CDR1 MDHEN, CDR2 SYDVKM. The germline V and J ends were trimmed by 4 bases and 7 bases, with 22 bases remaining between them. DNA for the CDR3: TGTGCCAGCAGTTCCATCGGACTGGGGGGACCGGGGACCCAGTACTTC. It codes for CASSSIGLGGPGTQYF.

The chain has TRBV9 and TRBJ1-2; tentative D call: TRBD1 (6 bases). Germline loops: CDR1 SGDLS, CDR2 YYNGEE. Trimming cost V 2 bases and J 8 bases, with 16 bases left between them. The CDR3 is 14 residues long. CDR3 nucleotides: TGTGCCAGCAGCGTGCGACAGGAGTTATACGGCTACACCTTC. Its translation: CASSVRQELYGYTF.

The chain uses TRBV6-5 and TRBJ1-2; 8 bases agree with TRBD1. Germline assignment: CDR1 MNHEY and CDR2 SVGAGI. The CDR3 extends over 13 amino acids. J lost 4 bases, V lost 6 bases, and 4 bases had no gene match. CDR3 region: CASSRQGIYGYTF. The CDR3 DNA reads TGTGCCAGCAGCAGACAGGGGATCTATGGCTACACCTTC.

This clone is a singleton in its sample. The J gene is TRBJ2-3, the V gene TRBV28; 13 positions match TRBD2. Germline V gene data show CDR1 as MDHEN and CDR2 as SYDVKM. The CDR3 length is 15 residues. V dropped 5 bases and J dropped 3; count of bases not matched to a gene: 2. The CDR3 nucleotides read TGTGCCAGCAGTAAACTAGCGGGAGGGACAGATACGCAGTATTTT. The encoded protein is CASSKLAGGTDTQYF.